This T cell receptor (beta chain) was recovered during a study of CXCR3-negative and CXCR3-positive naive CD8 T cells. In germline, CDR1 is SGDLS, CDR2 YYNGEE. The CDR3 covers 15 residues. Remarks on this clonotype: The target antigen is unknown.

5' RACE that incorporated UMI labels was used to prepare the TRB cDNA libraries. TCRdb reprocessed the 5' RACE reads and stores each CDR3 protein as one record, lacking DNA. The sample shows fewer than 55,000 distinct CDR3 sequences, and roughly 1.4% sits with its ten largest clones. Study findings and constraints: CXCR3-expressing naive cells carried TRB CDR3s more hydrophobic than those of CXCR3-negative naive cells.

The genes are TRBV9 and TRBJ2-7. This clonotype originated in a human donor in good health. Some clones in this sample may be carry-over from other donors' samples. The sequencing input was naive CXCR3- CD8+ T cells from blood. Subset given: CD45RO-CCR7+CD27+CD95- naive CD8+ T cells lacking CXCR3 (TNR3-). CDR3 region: CASSPDQILSYEQYF.